A single sample is the source of the 2 T cell receptor beta chains below, sequenced in a study of siplizumab effects on memory and regulatory T cells. Sequencing was performed with immunoSEQ multiplex PCR; in TCRdb, only in-frame clones are kept and a portion is missing. Among 70,000 to 95,000 clones listed, over 80% were seen once. The sequencing sample was made of CD4+ T cells sorted from blood. The receptors here all came from a human donor in good health.

This clone was picked up a small number of times. The chain couples TRBV6-5 to TRBJ2-2; either TRBD1 or TRBD2 may supply D (5 bases each). The germline V gene encodes CDR1 MNHEY and CDR2 SVGAGI. Trimming took 6 bases from V and 7 from J, leaving 15 bases between them. The CDR3 is made up of 14 amino acids. The CDR3 loop reads CASRRTFRGGELFF. Written as DNA, the CDR3 is TGTGCCAGCAGACGGACTTTTAGGGGCGGGGAGCTGTTTTTT.

V usage is TRBV5-5 and J usage is TRBJ2-7, with D uncertain. V gave up 3 bases and J gave up 0 bases, with 13 bases separating them. This CDR3 has 15 residues. Germline CDR1 SGHKS, CDR2 YYEKEE (reference sequence). DNA of the CDR3: TGTGCCAGCAGCTACCTTGGGGTCAGCTCCTACGAGCAGTACTTC. Translation gives CASSYLGVSSYEQYF. The complete variable domain, with remaining parts taken from reference TRBV5-5 and TRBJ2-7, reads DAGVTQSPTHLIKTRGQQVTLRCSPISGHKSVSWYQQVLGQGPQFIFQYYEKEERGRGNFPDRFSARQFPNYSSELNVNALLLGDSALYLCASSYLGVSSYEQYFGPGTRLTVT.